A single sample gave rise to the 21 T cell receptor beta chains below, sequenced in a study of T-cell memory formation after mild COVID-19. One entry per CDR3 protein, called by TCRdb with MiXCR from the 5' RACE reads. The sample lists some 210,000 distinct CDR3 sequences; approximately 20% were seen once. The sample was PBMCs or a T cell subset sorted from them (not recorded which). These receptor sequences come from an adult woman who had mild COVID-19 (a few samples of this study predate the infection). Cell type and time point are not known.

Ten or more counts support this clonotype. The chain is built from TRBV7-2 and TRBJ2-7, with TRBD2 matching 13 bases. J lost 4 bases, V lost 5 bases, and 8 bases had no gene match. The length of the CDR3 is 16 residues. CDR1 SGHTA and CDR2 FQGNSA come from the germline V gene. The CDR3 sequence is CASSQLAGGPRYEQYF. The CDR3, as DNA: TGTGCCAGCAGCCAACTAGCGGGAGGGCCGAGGTACGAGCAGTACTTC.

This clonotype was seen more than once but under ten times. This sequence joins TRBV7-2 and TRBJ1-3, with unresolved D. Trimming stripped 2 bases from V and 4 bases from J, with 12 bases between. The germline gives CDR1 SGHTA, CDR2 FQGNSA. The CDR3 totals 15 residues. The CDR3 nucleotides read TGTGCCAGCAGCTTATGGGGAAGTGGGGGAAACACCATATATTTT. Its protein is CASSLWGSGGNTIYF.

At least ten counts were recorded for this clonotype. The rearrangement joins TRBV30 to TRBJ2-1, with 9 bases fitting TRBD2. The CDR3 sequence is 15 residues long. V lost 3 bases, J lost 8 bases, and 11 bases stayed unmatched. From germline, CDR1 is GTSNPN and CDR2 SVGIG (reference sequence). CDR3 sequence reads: CAWRTRREGRYEQFF. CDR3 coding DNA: TGTGCCTGGAGGACGAGGCGGGAGGGAAGGTATGAGCAGTTCTTC.

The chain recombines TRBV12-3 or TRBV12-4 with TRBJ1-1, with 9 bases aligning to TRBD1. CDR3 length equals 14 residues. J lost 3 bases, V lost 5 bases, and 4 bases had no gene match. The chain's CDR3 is CASSPGTGHTEAFF. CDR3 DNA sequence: TGTGCCAGCAGTCCGGGGACAGGGCACACTGAAGCTTTCTTT.

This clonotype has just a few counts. CDR3 region: CASSQVAGWNEQYF. Written as DNA, the CDR3 is TGTGCCAGCAGCCAAGTTGCGGGGTGGAACGAGCAGTACTTC. The chain recombines TRBV3-1 with TRBJ2-7; D might be TRBD2 (6 bases). The CDR3 is 14 amino acids. CDR1 LGHDT and CDR2 YNNKEL come from the germline V gene (reference sequence). The V end was cut by 1 base, the J end by 5 bases, with 12 bases between.

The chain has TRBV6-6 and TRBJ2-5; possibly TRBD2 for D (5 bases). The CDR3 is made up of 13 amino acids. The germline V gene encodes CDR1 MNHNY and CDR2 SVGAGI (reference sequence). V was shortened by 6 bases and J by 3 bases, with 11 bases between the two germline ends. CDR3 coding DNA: TGTGCCAGCAGACCCCCGGGAAAAGAGACCCAGTACTTC. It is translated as CASRPPGKETQYF.

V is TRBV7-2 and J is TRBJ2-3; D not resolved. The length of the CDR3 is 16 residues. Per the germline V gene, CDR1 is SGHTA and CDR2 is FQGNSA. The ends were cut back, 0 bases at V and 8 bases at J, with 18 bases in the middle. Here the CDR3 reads CASSLAMSPSVGTQYF. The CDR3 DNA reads TGTGCCAGCAGCTTAGCGATGAGTCCTTCGGTGGGTACGCAGTATTTT.

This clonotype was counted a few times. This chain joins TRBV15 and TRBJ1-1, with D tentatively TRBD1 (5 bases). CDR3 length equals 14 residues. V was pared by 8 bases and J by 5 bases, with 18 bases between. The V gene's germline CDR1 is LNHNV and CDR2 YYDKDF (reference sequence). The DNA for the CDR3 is TGTGCCACCCGGGGCAGAGAAGTAGGAACTGAAGCTTTCTTT. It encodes CATRGREVGTEAFF.

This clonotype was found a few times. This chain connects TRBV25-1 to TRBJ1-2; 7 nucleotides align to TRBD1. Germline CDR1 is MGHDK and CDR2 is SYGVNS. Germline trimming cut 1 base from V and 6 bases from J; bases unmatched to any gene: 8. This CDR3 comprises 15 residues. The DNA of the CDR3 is TGTGCCAGCAGTGAATTTAGGGGGCAGAATGATGGCTACACCTTC. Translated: CASSEFRGQNDGYTF.

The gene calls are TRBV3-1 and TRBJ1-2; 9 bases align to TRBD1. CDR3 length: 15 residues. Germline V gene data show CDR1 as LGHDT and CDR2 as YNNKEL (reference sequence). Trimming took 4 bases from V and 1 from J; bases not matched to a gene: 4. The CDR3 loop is CASSPRDRVNYGYTF. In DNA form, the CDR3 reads TGTGCCAGCAGCCCTCGGGACAGGGTTAACTATGGCTACACCTTC. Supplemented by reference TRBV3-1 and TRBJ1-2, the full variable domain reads DTAVSQTPKYLVTQMGNDKSIKCEQNLGHDTMYWYKQDSKKFLKIMFSYNNKELIINETVPNRFSPKSPDKAHLNLHINSLELGDSAVYFCASSPRDRVNYGYTFGSGTRLTVV.

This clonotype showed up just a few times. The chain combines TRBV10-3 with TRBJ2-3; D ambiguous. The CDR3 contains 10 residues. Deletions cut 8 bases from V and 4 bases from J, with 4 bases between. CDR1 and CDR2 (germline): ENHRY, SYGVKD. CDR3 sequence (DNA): TGTGCCATCGGCGCAGATACGCAGTATTTT. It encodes CAIGADTQYF.

In DNA form, the CDR3 reads TGTGCCAGCAGCTTTCCCCCAGCGGAGATCTCCTACGAGCAGTACTTC. Its translation: CASSFPPAEISYEQYF. The rearrangement uses TRBV7-2 and TRBJ2-7; D might be TRBD2 (5 bases). This CDR3 is built from 16 residues. In germline, CDR1 is SGHTA, CDR2 FQGNSA. Between the trimmed V and J ends, which lost 3 bases and 0 bases, there was a span of 15 bases. Together with reference TRBV7-2 and TRBJ2-7, the CDR3 gives the full variable domain: GAGVSQSPSNKVTEKGKDVELRCDPISGHTALYWYRQSLGQGLEFLIYFQGNSAPDKSGLPSDRFSAERTGGSVSTLTIQRTQQEDSAVYLCASSFPPAEISYEQYFGPGTRLTVT.

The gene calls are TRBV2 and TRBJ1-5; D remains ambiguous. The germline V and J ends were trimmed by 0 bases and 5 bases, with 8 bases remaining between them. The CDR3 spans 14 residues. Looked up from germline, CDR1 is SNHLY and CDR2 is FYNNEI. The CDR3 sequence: CASSEAYTDQPQHF. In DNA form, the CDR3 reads TGTGCCAGCAGTGAAGCGTATACAGATCAGCCCCAGCATTTT.

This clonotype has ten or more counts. CDR3 sequence reads: CASGEASNTDTQYF. In DNA form, the CDR3 reads TGTGCCAGCGGGGAGGCTAGTAACACAGATACGCAGTATTTT. The chain is built from TRBV25-1 and TRBJ2-3, with TRBD2 as a possible D gene (6 bases). V lost 8 bases and J lost 2, with 14 bases in between. CDR1 is MGHDK and CDR2 is SYGVNS in the germline V gene. CDR3 length: 14 amino acids.

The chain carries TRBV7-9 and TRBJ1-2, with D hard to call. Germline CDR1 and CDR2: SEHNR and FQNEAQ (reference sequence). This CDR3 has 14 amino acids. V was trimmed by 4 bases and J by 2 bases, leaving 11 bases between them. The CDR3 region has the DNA TGTGCCAGCAGCTGGAGTTCAGAGAACTATGGCTACACCTTC. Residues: CASSWSSENYGYTF.

The CDR3 DNA is TGTGCCAGCAGTGTGGGGGGATATCAGCCCCAGCATTTT. Translating it yields CASSVGGYQPQHF. The chain uses TRBV6-2 or TRBV6-3 and TRBJ1-5; D perhaps matches TRBD1 (5 bases). V lost 5 bases, J lost 5 bases, and 10 bases lay in between. The CDR3 runs to 13 residues. The germline V gene has CDR1 MNHEY and CDR2 SVGEGT.

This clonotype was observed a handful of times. Here the CDR3 DNA reads TGTGCCAGCAGTTCCCGGGACAGGGGATTAATGAACACTGAAGCTTTCTTT. Its protein is CASSSRDRGLMNTEAFF. The chain links TRBV27 to TRBJ1-1; TRBD1 agrees at 10 bases. Germline V CDR1 and CDR2: MNHEY, SMNVEV (reference sequence). With 4 bases clipped from V and 0 bases from J, the junction kept 8 bases outside the gene matches. This CDR3 is 17 amino acids long.

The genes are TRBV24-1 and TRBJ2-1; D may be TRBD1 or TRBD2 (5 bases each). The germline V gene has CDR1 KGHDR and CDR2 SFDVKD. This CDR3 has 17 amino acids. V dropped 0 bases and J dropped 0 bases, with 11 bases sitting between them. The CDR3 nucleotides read TGTGCCACCAGTGATTTGGGGGGACCCTACTCCTACAATGAGCAGTTCTTC. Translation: CATSDLGGPYSYNEQFF.

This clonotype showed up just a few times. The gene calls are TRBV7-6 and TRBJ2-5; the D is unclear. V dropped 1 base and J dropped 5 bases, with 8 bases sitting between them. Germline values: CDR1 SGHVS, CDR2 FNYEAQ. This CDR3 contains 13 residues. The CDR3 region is CASSLVGMETQYF. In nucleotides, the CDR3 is TGTGCCAGCAGCTTAGTAGGGATGGAGACCCAGTACTTC.

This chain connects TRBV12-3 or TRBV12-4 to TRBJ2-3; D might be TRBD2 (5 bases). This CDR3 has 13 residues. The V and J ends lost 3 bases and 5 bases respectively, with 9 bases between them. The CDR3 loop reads CASSFSVEDTQYF. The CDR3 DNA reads TGTGCCAGCAGTTTTAGCGTGGAAGATACGCAGTATTTT.

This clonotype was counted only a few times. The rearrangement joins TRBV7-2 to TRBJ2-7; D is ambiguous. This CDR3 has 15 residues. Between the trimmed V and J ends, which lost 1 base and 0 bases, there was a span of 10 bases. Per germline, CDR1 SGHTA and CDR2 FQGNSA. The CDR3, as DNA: TGTGCCAGCAGCTTAGAGTCCACTAACTCCTACGAGCAGTACTTC. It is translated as CASSLESTNSYEQYF.